This entry describes one T cell receptor (beta chain). Germline CDR1 MRHNA, CDR2 SNTAGT. Trimming stripped 3 bases from V and 6 bases from J, with 12 bases between. The CDR3 contains 14 residues. Source study methods: Quantification of nucleated cells was approximated via reference gene primer amplification. Measured with immunoSEQ multiplex PCR; TCRdb has only the in-frame clones, and not every one. That table gives V, J and clone size, and the DNA gave D and trimming. The sample has under 75,000 clones, roughly 89% seen once. These data come from a study of blood T cell repertoires in COVID-19. Overall study: Italy, Spain and the United States were the sources of the convalescent and acute COVID-19 samples. Sample material is recorded as cDNA or gDNA derived from T cells, B-cell-depleted T cells, or PBMCs.

The chain links TRBV6-4 to TRBJ1-5; no reliable D call. Sequenced: peripheral blood. This clonotype was sampled from a man aged 25 to 45 with acute or convalescent COVID-19. For the CDR3, the DNA is TGTGCCAGCAGTGATGGGAGGGTTTGTCAGCCCCAGCATTTT. Translating it yields CASSDGRVCQPQHF.